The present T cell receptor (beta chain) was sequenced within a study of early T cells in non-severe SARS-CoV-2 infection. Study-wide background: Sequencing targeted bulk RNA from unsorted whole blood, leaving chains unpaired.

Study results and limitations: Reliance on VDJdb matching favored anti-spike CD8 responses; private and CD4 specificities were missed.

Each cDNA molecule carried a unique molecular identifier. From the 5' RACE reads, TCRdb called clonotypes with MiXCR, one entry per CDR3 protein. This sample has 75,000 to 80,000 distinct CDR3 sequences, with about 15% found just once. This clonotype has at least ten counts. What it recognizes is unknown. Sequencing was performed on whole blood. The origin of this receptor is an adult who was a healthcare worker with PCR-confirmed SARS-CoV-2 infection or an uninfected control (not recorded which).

The CDR3 DNA sequence: TGCGCCAGCAGCTTGACTAGCGGAATCTCCTACGAGCAGTACTTC. Its protein is CASSLTSGISYEQYF. The V and J genes are TRBV5-1 and TRBJ2-7; 8 bases align to TRBD2. Germline-derived CDR1 and CDR2 are SGHRS and YFSETQ. J lost 0 bases, V lost 1 base, and 3 bases had no gene match. The CDR3 covers 15 residues. Based on the CDR3 plus reference TRBV5-1 and TRBJ2-7, the full variable domain is KAGVTQTPRYLIKTRGQQVTLSCSPISGHRSVSWYQQTPGQGLQFLFEYFSETQRNKGNFPGRFSGRQFSNSRSEMNVSTLELGDSALYLCASSLTSGISYEQYFGPGTRLTVT.